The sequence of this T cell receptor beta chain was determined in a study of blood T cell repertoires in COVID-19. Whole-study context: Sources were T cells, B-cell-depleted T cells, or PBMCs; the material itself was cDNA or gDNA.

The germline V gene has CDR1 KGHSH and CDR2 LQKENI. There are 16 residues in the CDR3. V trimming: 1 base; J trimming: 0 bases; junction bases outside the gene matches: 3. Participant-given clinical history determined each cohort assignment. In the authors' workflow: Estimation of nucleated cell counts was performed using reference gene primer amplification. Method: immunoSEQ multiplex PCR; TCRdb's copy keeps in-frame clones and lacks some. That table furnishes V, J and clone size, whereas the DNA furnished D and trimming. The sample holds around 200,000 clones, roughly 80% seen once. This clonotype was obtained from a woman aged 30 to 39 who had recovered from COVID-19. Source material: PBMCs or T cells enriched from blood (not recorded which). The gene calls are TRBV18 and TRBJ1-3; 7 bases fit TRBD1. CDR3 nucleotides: TGTGCCAGCTCACCACAGGGGGCTAGCTCTGGAAACACCATATATTTT. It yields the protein CASSPQGASSGNTIYF. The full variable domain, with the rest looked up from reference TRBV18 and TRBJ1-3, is NAGVMQNPRHLVRRRGQEARLRCSPMKGHSHVYWYRQLPEEGLKFMVYLQKENIIDESGMPKERFSAEFPKEGPSILRIQQVVRGDSAAYFCASSPQGASSGNTIYFGEGSWLTVV.